Below are 24 T cell receptor beta chains sequenced from a single sample in a study of shared clonotypes between healthy human individuals. Only in-frame clones appear in the TCRdb table, and some are missing; sequencing was by immunoSEQ multiplex PCR. The sample lists roughly 1 million clones, 65% to 80% seen once, with around 1.5% in the top ten. The sample comprised memory CD4+ T cells sorted from blood. The subset is: CD45RA-negative fraction. These receptors were taken from a man aged 18 to 30 in good health.

The rearrangement links TRBV18 to TRBJ2-5; 7 bases match TRBD1. V shed 3 bases and J 5 bases; nucleotides not matched to a gene: 6. Germline V gene lookup returns CDR1 KGHSH and CDR2 LQKENI. CDR3 size: 14 residues. The CDR3 nucleotides are TGTGCCAGCTCACCCTGGACAGGTCGGGAGACCCAGTACTTC. This sequence encodes CASSPWTGRETQYF.

The genes are TRBV15 and TRBJ2-3; TRBD1 aligns across 10 bases. The V segment lost 3 bases and the J segment 6 bases; nucleotides outside the gene matches: 3. This CDR3 comprises 14 residues. CDR1 LNHNV and CDR2 YYDKDF come from the germline V gene (reference sequence). This CDR3 is CATSSQGQGDTQYF. The CDR3 DNA reads as TGTGCCACCAGCAGTCAGGGACAGGGGGATACGCAGTATTTT.

The rearrangement links TRBV7-2 to TRBJ2-7; D is unclear. Deletions cut 5 bases from V and 0 bases from J, with 8 bases between. In germline, CDR1 is SGHTA, CDR2 FQGNSA. This CDR3 has 13 residues. Here the CDR3 DNA reads TGTGCCAGCAGCACCTCGAACTCCTACGAGCAGTACTTC. Its protein is CASSTSNSYEQYF.

About this clone: A read error may account for a junction end that differs from germline. CDR3 in DNA: TGTGCCAGCAGTCCACAGGGGGGTAATCCACCCCTCCACTTT. As protein: CASSPQGGNPPLHF. The V and J genes are TRBV28 and TRBJ1-6; 8 positions match TRBD1. The CDR3 runs to 14 residues. In germline, CDR1 is MDHEN, CDR2 SYDVKM.

The CDR3 here is CARGQGASTDTQYF. The CDR3, as DNA: TGTGCCCGGGGACAGGGGGCCAGCACAGATACGCAGTATTTT. The V call is TRBV2, the J call TRBJ2-3, with 12 bases aligning to TRBD1. CDR3 length: 14 residues. Germline V gene data show CDR1 as SNHLY and CDR2 as FYNNEI. V lost 11 bases, J lost 0 bases, and 3 bases stayed unmatched. Full variable domain (missing parts from reference TRBV2 and TRBJ2-3): EPEVTQTPSHQVTQMGQEVILRCVPISNHLYFYWYRQILGQKVEFLVSFYNNEISEKSEIFDDQFSVERPDGSNFTLKIRSTKLEDSAMYFCARGQGASTDTQYFGPGTRLTVL.

The chain has TRBV7-9 and TRBJ2-3, with a tentative D call TRBD1 (5 bases). The germline V gene encodes CDR1 SEHNR and CDR2 FQNEAQ (reference sequence). This CDR3 comprises 15 residues. Trimming pared 2 bases from V and 0 bases from J, leaving 9 bases between. CDR3 DNA sequence: TGTGCCAGCAGCTTATCGGCAGGGAGCACAGATACGCAGTATTTT. Translated, it gives CASSLSAGSTDTQYF.

The chain carries TRBV9 and TRBJ1-1; D gene unclear. Trimming removed 4 bases at V and 5 bases at J, with 15 bases between. The germline V gene encodes CDR1 SGDLS and CDR2 YYNGEE. CDR3 length: 14 amino acids. CDR3 in DNA: TGTGCCAGCAGCCCCCGTCTTCTTCGGACTGAAGCTTTCTTT. The encoded protein is CASSPRLLRTEAFF. Drawing the rest from reference TRBV9 and TRBJ1-1, the complete variable domain is DSGVTQTPKHLITATGQRVTLRCSPRSGDLSVYWYQQSLDQGLQFLIQYYNGEERAKGNILERFSAQQFPDLHSELNLSSLELGDSALYFCASSPRLLRTEAFFGQGTRLTVV.

The chain combines TRBV1 with TRBJ2-1; TRBD2, as called in the table, went unchecked against the DNA. TRBV1 constitutes a pseudogene. There are 13 residues in the CDR3. For the CDR3, the DNA is TGCACCAGGGGTTTTCTAGCGTGCAATGAGCAGTTCTTC. As protein: CTRGFLACNEQFF.

A remark on this clone: Other nucleotide sequences in the sample specify the same CDR3. The rearrangement joins TRBV2 to TRBJ2-7; 9 bases are a match to TRBD2. Trimming removed 1 base from V and 2 bases from J; junction bases left unmatched: 3. The germline V gene has CDR1 SNHLY and CDR2 FYNNEI. The length of the CDR3 is 15 residues. The CDR3 spells CASSEVASGAYEQYF. CDR3 coding DNA: TGTGCCAGCAGTGAAGTAGCTAGCGGGGCCTACGAGCAGTACTTC. Complete variable domain (other parts from reference TRBV2 and TRBJ2-7): EPEVTQTPSHQVTQMGQEVILRCVPISNHLYFYWYRQILGQKVEFLVSFYNNEISEKSEIFDDQFSVERPDGSNFTLKIRSTKLEDSAMYFCASSEVASGAYEQYFGPGTRLTVT.

A single count supports this clone. This chain uses TRBV5-1 with TRBJ1-3; no definite D call. Germline V gives CDR1 SGHRS, CDR2 YFSETQ. Trimming left V 2 bases short and J 4 bases short, with 10 bases between. The CDR3 contains 14 residues. The CDR3 DNA reads TGCGCCAGCAGCTTTTCCAGTGGGGGAAACACCATATATTTT. Its translation is CASSFSSGGNTIYF.

The rearrangement joins TRBV9 to TRBJ2-5; 11 bases agree with TRBD1. CDR1 and CDR2 (germline): SGDLS, YYNGEE. With V trimmed by 2 bases and J by 3 bases, 6 bases remained unmatched. The CDR3 contains 16 residues. CDR3 protein: CASSVSGTGGEETQYF. The DNA for the CDR3 is TGTGCCAGCAGCGTTTCCGGGACAGGGGGAGAAGAGACCCAGTACTTC.

The chain links TRBV6-6 to TRBJ2-7; D is possibly TRBD1 or TRBD2 (5 bases each). The CDR3 contains 15 residues. The V gene's germline CDR1 is MNHNY and CDR2 SVGAGI (reference sequence). V dropped 5 bases and J dropped 7 bases, with 21 bases sitting between them. CDR3 loop: CASSLPGTRSREQYF. DNA for the CDR3: TGTGCCAGCAGTCTCCCCGGGACCCGATCTCGAGAGCAGTACTTC.

This chain uses TRBV7-2 with TRBJ1-4; D uncertain. Trimming shortened V by 5 bases and J by 7 bases, and 14 bases separated the two germline ends. Looked up from germline, CDR1 is SGHTA and CDR2 is FQGNSA. This CDR3 has 14 residues. CDR3 sequence reads: CASSPGLAAEKLFF. CDR3 coding DNA: TGTGCCAGCAGCCCCGGACTGGCAGCTGAAAAACTGTTTTTT.

For this clone: One junction end disagrees with the germline gene, perhaps due to a read error. The same CDR3 is also encoded by other DNA sequences in this sample. The chain uses TRBV5-6 and TRBJ1-2; D perhaps matches TRBD1 (6 bases). The CDR3 has 15 residues. CDR1 is SGHDT, CDR2 YYEEEE, per germline. The CDR3 reads CASSQNGQPNYGYTF. The CDR3 bases are TGTGCCAGCAGCCAAAATGGACAGCCTAACTACGGCTACACCTTC.

The chain uses TRBV5-1 and TRBJ1-6; no clear D gene. Trimming removed 2 bases at V and 5 bases at J, with 11 bases between. CDR3 length equals 15 residues. CDR1 and CDR2 from the germline V gene are SGHRS and YFSETQ. CDR3 protein: CASSFGPGDNSPLHF. In DNA form, the CDR3 reads TGCGCCAGCAGCTTCGGTCCAGGAGATAATTCACCCCTCCACTTT.

The CDR3 coding sequence is TGTGCCAGCAGTTTACGGACGACAGTCACCGGGGAGCTGTTTTTT. This sequence encodes CASSLRTTVTGELFF. V and J are TRBV28 and TRBJ2-2; TRBD1 is a possible D gene (5 bases). CDR1 and CDR2 from the germline V gene are MDHEN and SYDVKM. The CDR3 is made up of 15 amino acids. The V gene lost 2 bases and the J gene lost 4 bases, with 11 bases spanning the gap.

J is TRBJ2-7 and V is TRBV25-1, with D perhaps TRBD1 (6 bases). V shed 7 bases and J shed 0 bases, with 19 bases lying between them. This CDR3 region has 16 residues. Per germline, CDR1 MGHDK and CDR2 SYGVNS. The CDR3 reads CASTPSAGVSSYEQYF. The CDR3, as DNA: TGTGCCAGCACTCCTTCCGCAGGGGTAAGCTCCTACGAGCAGTACTTC.

The rearrangement links TRBV6-1 to TRBJ1-3; the D gene is possibly TRBD1 (5 bases). The CDR3 runs 16 residues. V was pared by 3 bases and J by 0 bases, with 12 bases between. In germline, CDR1 is MNHNS, CDR2 SASEGT. The DNA of the CDR3 is TGTGCCAGCAGTGATCAGGGAGGGTCCTCTGGAAACACCATATATTTT. It translates to CASSDQGGSSGNTIYF.

Note on this clone: The same CDR3 is also encoded by other DNA sequences in this sample. This sequence joins TRBV7-2 and TRBJ1-1, with D possibly TRBD1 on 6 matching bases. CDR3 length: 14 residues. Germline assignment: CDR1 SGHTA and CDR2 FQGNSA. V lost 2 bases, J lost 5 bases, and 12 bases lay in between. CDR3 in DNA: TGTGCCAGCAGCTTACTAGGGGGAAGGACTGAAGCTTTCTTT. Its translation: CASSLLGGRTEAFF.

This clone was found once. The V and J genes are TRBV7-9 and TRBJ2-2; 11 positions agree with TRBD2. Germline V CDR1 and CDR2: SEHNR, FQNEAQ (reference sequence). Trimming cost V 6 bases and J 3 bases; bases outside gene matches: 9. This CDR3 has 17 residues. As DNA, the CDR3 is TGTGCCAGCAGTCCCATTCCGGGACTAGCGGACACCGGGGAGCTGTTTTTT. Residues: CASSPIPGLADTGELFF.

The V gene is TRBV4-3, the J gene TRBJ1-6, with D possibly matching TRBD1 (6 bases). The CDR3 has 16 amino acids. The germline V gene has CDR1 LGHNA and CDR2 YSLEER. Trimming pared 0 bases from V and 7 bases from J, leaving 13 bases between. This chain's CDR3 is CASSQEGHWKNSPLHF. The CDR3 DNA reads as TGCGCCAGCAGCCAAGAGGGACACTGGAAAAATTCACCCCTCCACTTT.

The rearrangement uses TRBV6-1 and TRBJ2-5; 11 bases are a match to TRBD2. V trimming: 5 bases; J trimming: 7 bases; junction bases outside the gene matches: 9. Germline V gene sequence: CDR1 MNHNS, CDR2 SASEGT. The length of the CDR3 is 15 residues. The CDR3 loop is CASSSSGGSSGTQYF. As DNA, the CDR3 is TGTGCCAGCAGTTCTAGCGGGGGGTCTTCGGGGACCCAGTACTTC.

The rearrangement joins TRBV5-1 to TRBJ1-5; the D gene is possibly TRBD1 (5 bases). The CDR3 has 14 residues. Germline V lookup: CDR1 SGHRS, CDR2 YFSETQ. The V gene lost 7 bases and the J gene lost 1 base, with 12 bases spanning the gap. The CDR3 is CASLWDCSNQPQHF. The CDR3 region has the DNA TGCGCCAGCCTTTGGGACTGCAGCAATCAGCCCCAGCATTTT. Complete variable domain (other parts from reference TRBV5-1 and TRBJ1-5): KAGVTQTPRYLIKTRGQQVTLSCSPISGHRSVSWYQQTPGQGLQFLFEYFSETQRNKGNFPGRFSGRQFSNSRSEMNVSTLELGDSALYLCASLWDCSNQPQHFGDGTRLSIL.

The gene calls are TRBV30 and TRBJ1-4, with D possibly matching TRBD1 (5 bases). CDR1 is GTSNPN, CDR2 SVGIG, per germline (reference sequence). The V gene lost 3 bases and the J gene lost 8 bases, with 10 bases spanning the gap. The CDR3 is 12 residues long. The CDR3 nucleotides read TGTGCCTGGAGCCCGAGGGACGAAAAACTGTTTTTT. Translating it yields CAWSPRDEKLFF.